The 27 T cell receptor beta chains in this list originate from one sample, sequenced in a study of CD8 T cells in ankylosing spondylitis. Using its own MiXCR run on the 5' RACE reads, TCRdb lists one record per CDR3 protein. Of roughly 97,000 distinct CDR3 sequences in the sample, roughly 8.3% were seen once. Material for sequencing was blood, either unsorted or a sorted T cell fraction (not recorded which). The receptors stem from a male donor with ankylosing spondylitis or in good health (not recorded which).

This clonotype occurred many times. This chain uses TRBV11-3 with TRBJ2-7; D may be TRBD2 (5 bases). The CDR3 is 15 residues long. Germline CDR1 is SGHNT and CDR2 is YENEEA. With 3 bases removed from V and 0 bases from J, the gap between germline ends came to 12 bases. The DNA of the CDR3 is TGTGCCAGCAGCTTTGAGGACTGGGACTCCTACGAGCAGTACTTC. It codes for CASSFEDWDSYEQYF. The whole variable domain, filled in from reference TRBV11-3 and TRBJ2-7, reads EAGVVQSPRYKIIEKKQPVAFWCNPISGHNTLYWYLQNLGQGPELLIRYENEEAVDDSQLPKDRFSAERLKGVDSTLKIQPAELGDSAVYLCASSFEDWDSYEQYFGPGTRLTVT.

In its sample, this clonotype was seen many times. This chain uses TRBV29-1 with TRBJ2-5; 12 bases are shared with TRBD2. CDR3 length equals 13 residues. Germline CDR1 reads SQVTM; CDR2 reads ANQGSEA. Germline trimming cut 8 bases from V and 6 bases from J; bases unmatched to any gene: 7. CDR3 in DNA: TGCAGCTTCTGGACTAGCGGGACACAGACCCAGTACTTC. It codes for CSFWTSGTQTQYF.

This clonotype was recorded many times. V usage is TRBV20-1 and J usage is TRBJ1-2; the match to TRBD1 covers 8 bases. Germline CDR1 DFQATT, CDR2 SNEGSKA (reference sequence). V shed 4 bases, J shed 4 bases, and the junction held 11 bases outside the gene matches. The CDR3 contains 15 residues. CDR3 coding DNA: TGCAGTGCTACTCAAGGACAGGGAACGGCCTATGGCTACACCTTC. It yields the protein CSATQGQGTAYGYTF.

The chain couples TRBV20-1 to TRBJ1-3; D gene ambiguous. The V gene's germline CDR1 is DFQATT and CDR2 SNEGSKA (reference sequence). The CDR3 has 16 amino acids. The ends were cut back, 5 bases at V and 0 bases at J, with 17 bases in the middle. The chain's CDR3 is CSALPDRVFSGNTIYF. The DNA of the CDR3 is TGCAGTGCTCTCCCCGACCGCGTATTCTCTGGAAACACCATATATTTT.

This clonotype was found once. The genes are TRBV7-8 and TRBJ2-2, with 9 nucleotides matching TRBD1. Germline loops: CDR1 SGHVS, CDR2 FQNEAQ. Trimming cost V 6 bases and J 3 bases; bases outside gene matches: 8. This CDR3 contains 16 residues. CDR3 DNA: TGTGCCAGCAGTCCTCGGGACAGGGTTCACACCGGGGAGCTGTTTTTT. Translating gives CASSPRDRVHTGELFF.

This clonotype was seen ten or more times. This CDR3 reads CAKTSGSYEQYF. DNA of the CDR3: TGTGCCAAGACTAGCGGTTCCTACGAGCAGTACTTC. J is TRBJ2-7 and V is TRBV19; 9 bases fit TRBD2. The trim removed 10 bases at V and 1 base at J, leaving 2 bases unmatched. From germline, CDR1 is LNHDA and CDR2 SQIVND (reference sequence). The CDR3 sequence is 12 residues long.

This clonotype was detected many times. The rearrangement uses TRBV6-2 or TRBV6-3 and TRBJ2-5; TRBD1 agrees at 7 bases. Germline V gene lookup returns CDR1 MNHEY and CDR2 SVGEGT. The CDR3 has 14 residues. V lost 0 bases, J lost 5 bases, and 3 bases stayed unmatched. The CDR3 reads CASSYSDRVETQYF. In DNA, the CDR3 is TGTGCCAGCAGTTACTCCGACAGGGTTGAGACCCAGTACTTC.

This clonotype was recorded many times. The chain has TRBV7-8 and TRBJ2-3; weak D call: TRBD2 (5 bases). V was pared by 2 bases and J by 2 bases, with 8 bases between. This CDR3 spans 14 amino acids. Germline V gene lookup returns CDR1 SGHVS and CDR2 FQNEAQ. In nucleotides, the CDR3 is TGTGCCAGCAGCTTACTAGCCCTCACAGATACGCAGTATTTT. Encoded protein: CASSLLALTDTQYF.

The J gene is TRBJ1-5, the V gene TRBV11-3; the D is unclear. V was cut by 5 bases and J by 7 bases, with 12 bases left in between. The CDR3 totals 13 residues. CDR1 is SGHNT, CDR2 YENEEA, per germline. For the CDR3, the DNA is TGTGCCAGCAGCCCACCCTTAACCCAGCCCCAGCATTTT. This codes for CASSPPLTQPQHF.

This clonotype was observed at least ten times. V and J are TRBV2 and TRBJ1-5; D is perhaps TRBD1 (6 bases). This CDR3 is 15 amino acids long. Looked up from germline, CDR1 is SNHLY and CDR2 is FYNNEI. The V and J ends lost 4 bases and 5 bases respectively, with 15 bases between them. Here the CDR3 DNA reads TGTGCCAGCAGTGTGACACAGGGTTTGCATCAGCCCCAGCATTTT. This gives the protein CASSVTQGLHQPQHF.

This clonotype occurred many times. Germline is not matched at one junction end, which may reflect a read error. The chain combines TRBV7-2 with TRBJ2-7; D might be TRBD1 or TRBD2, each matching 5 bases. Germline CDR1 and CDR2: SGHTA and FQGNSA. The CDR3 sequence is 14 residues long. CDR3 region: CSSSPPGRSYEQYF. CDR3 coding DNA: TGTTCCAGCAGCCCTCCGGGACGCTCCTACGAGCAGTACTTC.

Many counts were recorded for this clonotype. In DNA form, the CDR3 reads TGCAGTGCCCAGGGACAGGGCGAGACCCAGTACTTC. This gives the protein CSAQGQGETQYF. The chain has TRBV20-1 and TRBJ2-5; 9 bases match TRBD1. V lost 6 bases, J lost 5 bases, and 4 bases stayed unmatched. There are 12 residues in the CDR3. The germline V gene has CDR1 DFQATT and CDR2 SNEGSKA (reference sequence).

To note about this clonotype: This may be a read error: a much more frequent sequence differs by one nucleotide. V is TRBV6-2 or TRBV6-3 and J is TRBJ2-2, with TRBD2 matching 14 bases. This CDR3 contains 19 residues. CDR1 and CDR2 from the germline V gene are MNHEY and SVGEGT. CDR3 DNA sequence: TGTGCCAGCGCTCGCCCGACTAGCGGGAGGGCCTCGGTAACCGGGGAGCTGGTTTTT. Encoded protein: CASARPTSGRASVTGELVF.

This clonotype was counted ten times or more. The chain recombines TRBV27 with TRBJ2-1, with D uncertain. V was shortened by 7 bases and J by 2 bases, with 9 bases between the two germline ends. This CDR3 is built from 13 residues. Germline V gene sequence: CDR1 MNHEY, CDR2 SMNVEV (reference sequence). CDR3 residues: CASTRKAYNEQFF. CDR3 sequence (DNA): TGTGCCAGCACCCGGAAAGCCTACAATGAGCAGTTCTTC.

This clonotype was seen many times. The genes are TRBV20-1 and TRBJ2-3, with D tentatively TRBD1 (6 bases). The V and J ends lost 0 bases and 5 bases respectively, with 15 bases between them. The V gene's germline CDR1 is DFQATT and CDR2 SNEGSKA (reference sequence). The CDR3 loop spans 15 amino acids. Written as DNA, the CDR3 is TGCAGTGCTAGAGATCAGGGGTACGGTGGAGATACGCAGTATTTT. This sequence encodes CSARDQGYGGDTQYF.

This clonotype occurred many times. This rearrangement joins TRBV20-1 to TRBJ1-4; 9 bases are shared with TRBD1. The length of the CDR3 is 15 residues. CDR1 and CDR2 (germline): DFQATT, SNEGSKA (reference sequence). The junction had 7 bases not matched to a gene; V was cut back by 3 bases and J by 5 bases. The CDR3 bases are TGCAGTGCTAGCCCTCTCGACAGGGGGAATGAAAAACTGTTTTTT. As protein: CSASPLDRGNEKLFF.

The rearrangement links TRBV4-2 to TRBJ2-2; TRBD2 aligns across 12 bases. The germline gives CDR1 LGHNA, CDR2 YNFKEQ. The length of the CDR3 is 17 residues. The V and J ends lost 3 bases and 4 bases, in that order; junction bases with no gene match: 6. The CDR3 loop is CASSQPWTSGITGELFF. The DNA for the CDR3 is TGTGCCAGCAGCCAGCCTTGGACTAGCGGGATCACCGGGGAGCTGTTTTTT.

This clonotype was seen repeatedly, ten times or more. The chain joins TRBV20-1 to TRBJ2-3; D gene unclear. Deletions cut 0 bases from V and 2 bases from J, with 12 bases between. Germline CDR1 is DFQATT and CDR2 is SNEGSKA (reference sequence). The CDR3 loop spans 15 amino acids. CDR3 bases: TGCAGTGCTAGAGATGTTAGCTACTCCACAGATACGCAGTATTTT. Translated, it gives CSARDVSYSTDTQYF.

This clonotype was seen repeatedly, ten times or more. V is TRBV7-2 and J is TRBJ2-3; D is ambiguous. CDR1 is SGHTA, CDR2 FQGNSA, per germline. Trimming cost V 4 bases and J 4 bases, with 6 bases left between them. This CDR3 is built from 12 residues. CDR3 DNA: TGTGCCAGCAGCTCTACGGCAGATACGCAGTATTTT. Its protein is CASSSTADTQYF. Drawing the rest from reference TRBV7-2 and TRBJ2-3, the complete variable domain is GAGVSQSPSNKVTEKGKDVELRCDPISGHTALYWYRQSLGQGLEFLIYFQGNSAPDKSGLPSDRFSAERTGGSVSTLTIQRTQQEDSAVYLCASSSTADTQYFGPGTRLTVL.

At least ten counts were recorded for this clonotype. The chain has TRBV11-2 and TRBJ2-3; the D is unclear. Germline V lookup: CDR1 SGHAT, CDR2 FQNNGV. V dropped 0 bases and J dropped 2 bases, with 12 bases sitting between them. The CDR3 has 16 residues. The CDR3 DNA is TGTGCCAGCAGCTTAGATCATGGGCTTTACACAGATACGCAGTATTTT. Amino acid sequence: CASSLDHGLYTDTQYF. Full variable domain (missing parts from reference TRBV11-2 and TRBJ2-3): EAGVAQSPRYKIIEKRQSVAFWCNPISGHATLYWYQQILGQGPKLLIQFQNNGVVDDSQLPKDRFSAERLKGVDSTLKIQPAKLEDSAVYLCASSLDHGLYTDTQYFGPGTRLTVL.

This clonotype occurred many times. CDR3 bases: TGCAGTGCTAGAGGACTAGCGGCTACGAACAATGAGCAGTTCTTC. As protein: CSARGLAATNNEQFF. The genes are TRBV20-1 and TRBJ2-1; 9 bases align to TRBD2. V gave up 1 base and J gave up 5 bases; unmatched junction bases: 6. The CDR3 has 15 amino acids. Germline CDR1 and CDR2: DFQATT and SNEGSKA (reference sequence).

This clonotype was recorded many times. This chain joins TRBV5-1 and TRBJ2-4, with D perhaps matching TRBD2 (5 bases). The germline V gene has CDR1 SGHRS and CDR2 YFSETQ. The ends were cut back, 4 bases at V and 0 bases at J, with 8 bases in the middle. This CDR3 is built from 14 residues. The CDR3 protein is CASSTGGAKNIQYF. CDR3 DNA sequence: TGCGCCAGCAGCACCGGAGGAGCCAAAAACATTCAGTACTTC.

This clonotype has at least ten counts. The genes are TRBV19 and TRBJ1-5, with unresolved D. Germline V lookup: CDR1 LNHDA, CDR2 SQIVND (reference sequence). This CDR3 region has 12 residues. Trimming pared 6 bases from V and 6 bases from J, leaving 9 bases between. The CDR3 spells CASRVGRQPQHF. The CDR3 DNA sequence: TGTGCCAGTAGGGTGGGCCGTCAGCCCCAGCATTTT.

This clonotype was seen ten or more times. The chain uses TRBV5-5 and TRBJ2-7; D unresolved. Germline CDR1 SGHKS, CDR2 YYEKEE (reference sequence). Trimming took off 0 bases at V and 0 bases at J, with 7 bases between the two ends. The CDR3 runs 14 residues. Here the CDR3 DNA reads TGTGCCAGCAGCTTGGAGAGATTCTCCTACGAGCAGTACTTC. This gives the protein CASSLERFSYEQYF.

The genes are TRBV5-1 and TRBJ2-1; D not resolved. The CDR3 runs to 13 residues. V was shortened by 5 bases and J by 5 bases, with 11 bases between the two germline ends. The germline CDR1 and CDR2 sequences are SGHRS and YFSETQ. CDR3 loop: CASSGKGNNEQFF. The CDR3 bases are TGCGCCAGCAGTGGAAAGGGTAACAATGAGCAGTTCTTC.

This clonotype was seen at least ten times. This chain joins TRBV12-3 or TRBV12-4 and TRBJ2-1; D is perhaps TRBD1 (5 bases). V lost 5 bases to trimming and J lost 8 bases, with 10 bases between them. The CDR3 runs 12 residues. DNA for the CDR3: TGTGCCAGCAGTGGGGCTCCATATGAGCAGTTCTTC. Protein product: CASSGAPYEQFF.

This clonotype was seen a few times. The chain recombines TRBV6-1 with TRBJ2-2, with D perhaps matching TRBD2 (6 bases). Trimming shortened V by 10 bases and J by 5 bases, and 20 bases separated the two germline ends. This CDR3 comprises 15 residues. From germline, CDR1 is MNHNS and CDR2 SASEGT. CDR3 sequence (DNA): TGTGCCATTTCGTCGGAGGGTCCGTGGACCGGGGAGCTGTTTTTT. Residues: CAISSEGPWTGELFF.